These T cell receptor beta chains were read from a single sample in a study of Graves' ophthalmopathy and Graves' hyperthyroidism. Via MiXCR, TCRdb re-called the multiplex PCR reads, giving one row per CDR3 protein. The data contain some 390,000 distinct CDR3 sequences, about a sixth of them seen just once; the ten biggest clones take up 1.5% to 2%. The sample comprised peripheral blood. These receptors were collected from a woman under 30 with Graves' ophthalmopathy. Both conserved end residues are part of each CDR3. Clone size, where shown, is once, few, many, or a class for clones that have expanded.

cdr3_length j_call clone_size v_call cdr3_aa
16 TRBJ1-6 many TRBV5-1 CASSLYDREYNSPLHF
14 TRBJ1-1 many TRBV29-1 CSVDPGGMNTEAFF
14 TRBJ2-2 - TRBV20-1 CSATRTGINGELFF
14 TRBJ2-5 - TRBV12-3/TRBV12-4 CASSAGTGVETQYF
12 TRBJ1-1 few TRBV6-1 CASRTGQFEAFF
16 TRBJ1-1 many TRBV11-2 CASSPRTGDKRTEAFF
15 TRBJ2-7 many TRBV29-1 CSPGGLAGEKREQYF
15 TRBJ2-7 many TRBV9 CASSVGNGQTYEQYF
14 TRBJ1-1 many TRBV12-5 CASGFGMPNTEAFF
15 TRBJ2-7 many TRBV4-3 CASSQDTGNSPEQYF
12 TRBJ1-2 - TRBV24-1 CATSDLRDGYTF
14 TRBJ1-6 - TRBV12-3/TRBV12-4 CASSHTGGNSPLHF
14 TRBJ1-5 many TRBV20-1 CSARSRTGGQPQHF
18 TRBJ1-2 many TRBV28 CASSLNGGRQMWGYGYTF
12 TRBJ1-5 many TRBV28 CASSLITQPQHF
14 TRBJ1-5 - TRBV6-1 CATWDLSHYQPQHF
13 TRBJ2-7 few TRBV6-1 CASSEALTYEQYF
12 TRBJ2-7 many TRBV20-1 CSAKDYSYEQYF